The 6 T cell receptor beta chains below all came from one sample that was sequenced in a study of T-cell memory formation after mild COVID-19. From the 5' RACE reads, TCRdb called clonotypes with MiXCR, one entry per CDR3 protein. Of some 600,000 distinct CDR3 sequences detected, around a sixth appear once; the ten largest clones hold 8.1%. The sequenced sample consisted of PBMCs or a T cell subset sorted from them (not recorded which). Receptors originate from an adult woman who had mild COVID-19 (a few samples of this study predate the infection). Cell type and time point are not known.

In DNA form, the CDR3 reads TGTGCCAGCAGTCGGGACGGGTTAAATTCTGAAGCTTTCTTT. This gives the protein CASSRDGLNSEAFF. The chain combines TRBV12-3 or TRBV12-4 with TRBJ1-1; D perhaps matches TRBD1 (5 bases). The CDR3 contains 14 residues. Trimming cost V 5 bases and J 6 bases, with 16 bases left between them.

The chain joins TRBV27 to TRBJ2-5; tentative D call: TRBD1 (6 bases). Germline V gene sequence: CDR1 MNHEY, CDR2 SMNVEV (reference sequence). CDR3 length: 13 residues. V was cut by 8 bases and J by 5 bases, with 15 bases left in between. CDR3 nucleotides: TGTGCCAGCGGGAATACAGGGATGGAGACCCAGTACTTC. The encoded protein is CASGNTGMETQYF.

The chain couples TRBV12-3 or TRBV12-4 to TRBJ2-5; tentative D call: TRBD1 (5 bases). The CDR3 consists of 13 residues. V gave up 4 bases and J gave up 9 bases, with 15 bases separating them. CDR3 residues: CASSSLGQGAQYF. The CDR3 DNA reads TGTGCCAGCAGTTCCCTGGGCCAAGGGGCCCAGTACTTC.

This clonotype was observed a handful of times. V gene TRBV5-1 combines with J gene TRBJ1-5; the D is unclear. Germline V gene sequence: CDR1 SGHRS, CDR2 YFSETQ. Trimming took 4 bases from V and 2 from J, leaving 13 bases between them. The CDR3 contains 15 residues. The CDR3 loop reads CASSQAGSGNQPQHF. Written as DNA, the CDR3 is TGCGCCAGCAGCCAGGCGGGCTCCGGCAATCAGCCCCAGCATTTT.

Many counts were recorded for this clonotype. The chain has TRBV10-3 and TRBJ2-4; no reliable D call. V shed 2 bases and J shed 2 bases, with 13 bases lying between them. This CDR3 region has 16 residues. CDR1 is ENHRY, CDR2 SYGVKD, per germline. The CDR3 DNA reads TGTGCCATCAGTGAGACGGAATACGGTTCCAAAAACATTCAGTACTTC. It is translated as CAISETEYGSKNIQYF.

The rearrangement joins TRBV7-8 to TRBJ2-3, with 7 bases that match TRBD2. The germline V gene encodes CDR1 SGHVS and CDR2 FQNEAQ. This CDR3 region has 16 residues. The J segment lost 2 bases and the V segment lost 3 bases, leaving 8 bases of the junction unmatched. The DNA of the CDR3 is TGTGCCAGCAGCTTTAGACCTAGCGGAAACACAGATACGCAGTATTTT. It encodes CASSFRPSGNTDTQYF.